The present TCR beta chain was sequenced within a study of shared clonotypes between healthy human individuals. The V and J ends lost 7 bases and 4 bases respectively, with 17 bases between them. CDR1 is MDHEN and CDR2 is SYDVKM in the germline V gene. CDR3 length: 14 residues. This table comes from immunoSEQ multiplex PCR, and its TCRdb copy is limited to in-frame clones, with some not included. The table includes 1,500,000 or so clones, more than 95% detected once. The clonotype was recovered from a man aged 25-40 years in good health. Sequencing was done on a sample of naive CD4+ T cells sorted from blood. Subset in this sample: CD45RA+ positively selected. This rearrangement joins TRBV28 to TRBJ2-7; weak D call: TRBD1 (5 bases). The CDR3 region has the DNA TGTGCCAGCACCACCTTAGGGGATTCATACGAGCAGTACTTC. Translating gives CASTTLGDSYEQYF.